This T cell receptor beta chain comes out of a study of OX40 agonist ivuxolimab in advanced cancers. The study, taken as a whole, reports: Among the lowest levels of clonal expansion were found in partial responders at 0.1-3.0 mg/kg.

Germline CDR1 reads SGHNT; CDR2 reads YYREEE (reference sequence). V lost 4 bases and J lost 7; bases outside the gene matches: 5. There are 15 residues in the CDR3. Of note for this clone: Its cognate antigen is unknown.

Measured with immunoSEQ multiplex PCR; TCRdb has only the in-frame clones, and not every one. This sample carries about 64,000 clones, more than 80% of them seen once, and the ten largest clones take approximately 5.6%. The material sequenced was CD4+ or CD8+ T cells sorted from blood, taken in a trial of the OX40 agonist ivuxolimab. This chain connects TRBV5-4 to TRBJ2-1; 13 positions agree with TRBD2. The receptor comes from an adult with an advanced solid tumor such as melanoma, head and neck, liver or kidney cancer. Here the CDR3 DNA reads TGTGCCAGCAGCGCGGGACTAGCGGGATTAAATGAGCAGTTCTTC. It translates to CASSAGLAGLNEQFF.